This T cell receptor beta chain was identified in a study of T cell responses to AZD1222 COVID-19 vaccine. General study results and limits: Close to half of spike-specific TCRs reportedly recognize unmutated variant regions. The number of AZD1222 recipients seropositive at baseline was only 5 to 7. Spike-specific TCR breadth rose after two AZD1222 doses, and depth rose as well. The study sampled repertoires only after the peak T cell response.

In regard to this clone: Its antigen is undetermined.

CDR1 is GTSNPN, CDR2 SVGIG, per germline (reference sequence). Trimming removed 1 base from V and 3 bases from J; junction bases left unmatched: 4. CDR3 length: 15 amino acids. Using immunoSEQ multiplex PCR, the repertoire was profiled, and TCRdb retains in-frame clones only, with some absent. The table includes 50,000 to 70,000 clones, approximately 85% detected once. The sequenced sample was peripheral blood, obtained on day 0 of MenACWY control vaccination. The receptor was derived from an adult in good health. V gene TRBV30 combines with J gene TRBJ2-5; 11 bases agree with TRBD2. The CDR3 sequence is CAWSEQGLAEETQYF. DNA of the CDR3: TGTGCCTGGAGTGAGCAGGGACTAGCGGAAGAGACCCAGTACTTC.